The entry that follows covers one T cell receptor beta chain sequence. The data were obtained in a study of blood T cell repertoires in COVID-19. The recovered donors of Cohort 3 showed two negative PCRs, clearance, or symptom resolution. There are 14 residues in the CDR3. J was trimmed by 5 bases and V by 6 bases; bases with no gene match: 6. The germline gives CDR1 MNHEY, CDR2 SVGAGI. This table comes from immunoSEQ multiplex PCR, and its TCRdb copy is limited to in-frame clones, with some not included. The sample holds some 350,000 clones, 87% seen once. The TCR comes from a woman in her thirties who had recovered from COVID-19. V usage is TRBV6-5 and J usage is TRBJ2-2; 7 nucleotides align to TRBD1. Sample: PBMCs or T cells enriched from blood (not recorded which). The CDR3 nucleotides are TGTGCCAGCAGGCTGACAGGGCGGACCGGGGAGCTGTTTTTT. Its protein product is CASRLTGRTGELFF.